Below are 31 T cell receptor beta chains sequenced from a single sample in a study of CD8 T cells in Susac syndrome. The RNA, about 0.5 to 1 ug, was put through reverse transcription using random hexamers. TCRdb re-analysed the immunoSEQ multiplex PCR reads in MiXCR, keeping a single row per CDR3 protein. The table has 150,000 to 200,000 distinct CDR3 sequences, about 94% seen once. Sequenced input: CD4+ T cells from PBMCs. These receptors were collected from a human donor in good health.

The rearrangement uses TRBV9 and TRBJ2-2; no reliable D call. In germline, CDR1 is SGDLS, CDR2 YYNGEE. The CDR3 loop spans 13 amino acids. V was pared by 4 bases and J by 0 bases, with 4 bases between. The CDR3 sequence: CASSKSNTGELFF. CDR3 nucleotides: TGTGCCAGCAGCAAGTCGAACACCGGGGAGCTGTTTTTT. The entire variable domain, with the rest obtained from reference TRBV9 and TRBJ2-2, is as follows: DSGVTQTPKHLITATGQRVTLRCSPRSGDLSVYWYQQSLDQGLQFLIQYYNGEERAKGNILERFSAQQFPDLHSELNLSSLELGDSALYFCASSKSNTGELFFGEGSRLTVL.

The CDR3 loop reads CSVAGGHSNYGYTF. The CDR3 region has the DNA TGCAGCGTTGCGGGCGGCCATTCTAACTATGGCTACACCTTC. V gene TRBV29-1 combines with J gene TRBJ1-2; unclear D gene. The V end was cut by 4 bases, the J end by 0 bases, with 12 bases between. The CDR3 consists of 14 residues. Germline V gives CDR1 SQVTM, CDR2 ANQGSEA.

The J gene is TRBJ2-1, the V gene TRBV7-2, with TRBD2 identical over 16 bases. The CDR3 runs to 15 residues. CDR1 SGHTA and CDR2 FQGNSA come from the germline V gene. J lost 7 bases, V lost 5 bases, and 2 bases had no gene match. CDR3 coding DNA: TGTGCCAGCAGCCTGGGACTAGCGGGGGGGAATGAGCAGTTCTTC. As protein: CASSLGLAGGNEQFF.

This chain joins TRBV12-3 or TRBV12-4 and TRBJ2-1; D is unresolved. V lost 3 bases and J lost 0, with 6 bases in between. The CDR3 runs 14 residues. The CDR3 bases are TGTGCCAGCAGTTTGGCTAGCTCCTACAATGAGCAGTTCTTC. Protein: CASSLASSYNEQFF.

This chain connects TRBV18 to TRBJ1-4; no firm D call. CDR3 length: 13 amino acids. Germline V gene lookup returns CDR1 KGHSH and CDR2 LQKENI. V shed 3 bases and J shed 8 bases, with 10 bases lying between them. Here the CDR3 DNA reads TGTGCCAGCTCACCGGGGATCGGGGAAAAACTGTTTTTT. This codes for CASSPGIGEKLFF.

The chain employs TRBV4-3 and TRBJ2-7; D gene uncertain. The CDR3 is made up of 15 amino acids. The V end was cut by 0 bases, the J end by 0 bases, with 9 bases between. CDR1 and CDR2 (germline): LGHNA, YSLEER. CDR3 sequence: CASSQDLVGSYEQYF. CDR3 DNA: TGCGCCAGCAGCCAAGATCTAGTGGGCTCCTACGAGCAGTACTTC.

The chain is built from TRBV4-2 and TRBJ2-1; 7 positions agree with TRBD1. J was trimmed by 3 bases and V by 2 bases; bases with no gene match: 13. Germline lookup yields CDR1 LGHNA and CDR2 YNFKEQ. The CDR3 consists of 18 residues. CDR3 bases: TGTGCCAGCAGCCAACGATATGACAGGGAGAACCTCTACAATGAGCAGTTCTTC. This sequence encodes CASSQRYDRENLYNEQFF.

This chain uses TRBV27 with TRBJ1-4; the D gene is possibly TRBD1 (5 bases). This CDR3 comprises 15 residues. V lost 5 bases and J 3 bases, leaving 13 bases between the germline ends. CDR1 MNHEY and CDR2 SMNVEV come from the germline V gene (reference sequence). CDR3 nucleotide sequence: TGTGCCAGCAGTCCACGTAGGGGTGCTAATGAAAAACTGTTTTTT. This codes for CASSPRRGANEKLFF.

In this sample, this clonotype turned up a few times. The genes are TRBV2 and TRBJ1-1; D unresolved. CDR3 length: 13 amino acids. V was cut by 5 bases and J by 5 bases, with 12 bases left in between. Germline CDR1 SNHLY, CDR2 FYNNEI. CDR3: CASSLEGVTEAFF. The CDR3 DNA sequence: TGTGCCAGCAGTCTGGAGGGTGTTACTGAAGCTTTCTTT.

The chain uses TRBV20-1 and TRBJ2-3, with D possibly matching TRBD2 (5 bases). In germline, CDR1 is DFQATT, CDR2 SNEGSKA (reference sequence). The CDR3 spans 15 residues. Trimming cost V 1 base and J 2 bases, with 13 bases left between them. This chain's CDR3 is CSARVPGLFTDTQYF. CDR3 nucleotides: TGCAGTGCTAGAGTCCCTGGACTGTTCACAGATACGCAGTATTTT.

This clonotype was recorded once. The V call is TRBV7-2, the J call TRBJ2-3; no clear D gene. Germline V gene sequence: CDR1 SGHTA, CDR2 FQGNSA. The CDR3 has 13 amino acids. V was cut by 5 bases and J by 2 bases, with 8 bases left in between. The CDR3 region is CASSPDATDTQYF. The CDR3 bases are TGTGCCAGCAGCCCGGACGCCACAGATACGCAGTATTTT.

The gene calls are TRBV12-3 or TRBV12-4 and TRBJ1-6; TRBD1 matches 7 bases. J gave up 5 bases and V 5 bases, and 6 bases lay outside the gene matches. CDR3 length equals 15 residues. The CDR3, as DNA: TGTGCCAGCAGTCCTACCGGGACAGATAATTCACCCCTCCACTTT. Amino acid sequence: CASSPTGTDNSPLHF.

The chain combines TRBV4-3 with TRBJ2-3, with D maybe TRBD1 (5 bases). CDR3 length: 16 amino acids. CDR1 and CDR2 (germline): LGHNA, YSLEER. V was pared by 6 bases and J by 3 bases, with 19 bases between. The CDR3: CASRSNYQGGTDTQYF. DNA for the CDR3: TGCGCCAGCAGGTCCAACTATCAGGGTGGGACAGATACGCAGTATTTT.

The J gene is TRBJ2-3, the V gene TRBV29-1; possibly TRBD1 for D (6 bases). This CDR3 contains 12 residues. The germline CDR1 and CDR2 sequences are SQVTM and ANQGSEA. V was clipped by 6 bases and J by 3 bases, with 10 bases between them. CDR3 coding DNA: TGCAGCGTGCCTAGGGGGACAGATACGCAGTATTTT. Translated, it gives CSVPRGTDTQYF.

This clonotype has a single count. This sequence joins TRBV7-2 and TRBJ2-6, with TRBD1 as a possible D gene (7 bases). V lost 5 bases and J lost 0, with 20 bases in between. Germline CDR1 and CDR2: SGHTA and FQGNSA. The CDR3 is made up of 19 amino acids. The CDR3 here is CASSPRGGGIGSGANVLTF. DNA of the CDR3: TGTGCCAGCAGCCCTCGTGGAGGGGGCATAGGCTCTGGGGCCAACGTCCTGACTTTC.

J is TRBJ2-3 and V is TRBV19, with D perhaps being TRBD1 or TRBD2 (5 bases each). CDR1 and CDR2 from the germline V gene are LNHDA and SQIVND (reference sequence). With 0 bases removed from V and 8 bases from J, the gap between germline ends came to 12 bases. The CDR3 covers 14 residues. CDR3 nucleotides: TGTGCCAGTAGTATAGAACCGGGACCGGTTACGCAGTATTTT. It is translated as CASSIEPGPVTQYF.

The chain joins TRBV3-1 to TRBJ2-1; unclear D gene. Trimming stripped 0 bases from V and 12 bases from J, with 9 bases between. This CDR3 has 12 residues. CDR1 is LGHDT, CDR2 YNNKEL, per germline (reference sequence). CDR3 loop: CASSQEYSSQFF. DNA of the CDR3: TGTGCCAGCAGCCAAGAGTATTCCTCGCAGTTCTTC.

The V and J genes are TRBV25-1 and TRBJ2-1, with TRBD2 identical over 10 bases. J was trimmed by 2 bases and V by 2 bases; bases with no gene match: 3. Germline V lookup: CDR1 MGHDK, CDR2 SYGVNS. The CDR3 is 16 residues long. As DNA, the CDR3 is TGTGCCAGCAGTGAACGCCTAGCGGGGGCCTACAATGAGCAGTTCTTC. This translates into CASSERLAGAYNEQFF.

In its sample, this clonotype was seen once. The chain couples TRBV27 to TRBJ2-7, with D perhaps TRBD1 or TRBD2 (5 bases each). The CDR3 is 16 amino acids. From germline, CDR1 is MNHEY and CDR2 SMNVEV (reference sequence). The ends were cut back, 5 bases at V and 2 bases at J, with 19 bases in the middle. The CDR3 region has the DNA TGTGCCAGCAGTCTAGCCCCTTTTGGGGCCGCCTACGAGCAGTACTTC. As protein: CASSLAPFGAAYEQYF.

This clonotype has just one count. The chain employs TRBV30 and TRBJ1-2; a possible D gene is TRBD1 (5 bases). Looked up from germline, CDR1 is GTSNPN and CDR2 is SVGIG (reference sequence). V shed 0 bases and J shed 8 bases, with 16 bases lying between them. The CDR3 loop spans 14 amino acids. The CDR3 DNA reads as TGTGCCTGGAGTGTCGGGCAGGTGGGGCGCGGCTACACCTTC. Residues: CAWSVGQVGRGYTF.

In DNA form, the CDR3 reads TGTGCCAGCTCACCGGAGGAGTTGGGTGGCTACACCTTC. Translated: CASSPEELGGYTF. The rearrangement links TRBV18 to TRBJ1-2; D not certain. Deletions cut 3 bases from V and 7 bases from J, with 12 bases between. Per the germline V gene, CDR1 is KGHSH and CDR2 is LQKENI. The CDR3 has 13 residues.

The chain carries TRBV7-9 and TRBJ1-6; D perhaps matches TRBD1 (6 bases). Germline V lookup: CDR1 SEHNR, CDR2 FQNEAQ (reference sequence). With 2 bases removed from V and 8 bases from J, the gap between germline ends came to 10 bases. CDR3 size: 14 residues. Written as DNA, the CDR3 is TGTGCCAGCAGCTTATCAGGGGCTTATTCACCCCTCCACTTT. It codes for CASSLSGAYSPLHF.

V gene TRBV30 combines with J gene TRBJ1-1; the match to TRBD1 covers 7 bases. Germline V gene lookup returns CDR1 GTSNPN and CDR2 SVGIG (reference sequence). V lost 3 bases to trimming and J lost 4 bases; unmatched junction nucleotides: 11. This CDR3 is 15 amino acids long. CDR3 amino acids: CAWSPPGTVRTEAFF. The CDR3 DNA reads as TGTGCCTGGAGCCCCCCTGGGACAGTTCGCACTGAAGCTTTCTTT. Supplemented by reference TRBV30 and TRBJ1-1, the full variable domain reads SQTIHQWPATLVQPVGSPLSLECTVEGTSNPNLYWYRQAAGRGLQLLFYSVGIGQISSEVPQNLSASRPQDRQFILSSKKLLLSDSGFYLCAWSPPGTVRTEAFFGQGTRLTVV.

This chain connects TRBV9 to TRBJ2-7; D is ambiguous. The CDR3 length is 12 residues. The V gene's germline CDR1 is SGDLS and CDR2 YYNGEE. V was pared by 0 bases and J by 6 bases, with 7 bases between. As DNA, the CDR3 is TGTGCCAGCAGCGTAGCTTCAACCGAGCAGTACTTC. It encodes CASSVASTEQYF.

Of note for this clonotype: The CDR3 does not close with the conserved phenylalanine or tryptophan, likely indicating a read error. The J gene is TRBJ2-1, the V gene TRBV20-1; 9 positions match TRBD1. Germline loops: CDR1 DFQATT, CDR2 SNEGSKA (reference sequence). The J segment lost 10 bases and the V segment lost 2 bases, leaving 9 bases of the junction unmatched. The CDR3 sequence is 14 residues long. CDR3 sequence reads: CSARPHRTGAEQFL. In DNA form, the CDR3 reads TGCAGTGCTAGACCCCATAGGACAGGGGCAGAGCAGTTCCTC.

The CDR3 is CASSSRGRREKLFF. The CDR3 DNA reads as TGTGCCAGCAGCTCCCGAGGCCGGAGAGAAAAACTGTTTTTT. The rearrangement links TRBV3-1 to TRBJ1-4; D gene unclear. Per the germline V gene, CDR1 is LGHDT and CDR2 is YNNKEL (reference sequence). CDR3 length equals 14 residues. Trimming stripped 5 bases from V and 8 bases from J, with 15 bases between.

The chain uses TRBV7-2 and TRBJ2-5; D is perhaps TRBD1 or TRBD2 (5 bases each). V was shortened by 5 bases and J by 7 bases, with 14 bases between the two germline ends. CDR1 SGHTA and CDR2 FQGNSA come from the germline V gene. This CDR3 is built from 13 residues. DNA for the CDR3: TGTGCCAGCAGCCCGGGACCCCCTCCGACCCAGTACTTC. Amino acid sequence: CASSPGPPPTQYF.

J is TRBJ1-1 and V is TRBV29-1; 9 nucleotides match TRBD1. Germline CDR1 and CDR2: SQVTM and ANQGSEA. The CDR3 totals 12 residues. Written as DNA, the CDR3 is TGCACTTCGGACAGGGGTAGGACTGAAGCTTTCTTT. It yields the protein CTSDRGRTEAFF.

This clonotype occurred once. The chain employs TRBV2 and TRBJ2-5; 9 positions agree with TRBD2. Germline lookup yields CDR1 SNHLY and CDR2 FYNNEI. This CDR3 region has 15 residues. Trimming cost V 10 bases and J 6 bases; bases outside gene matches: 15. The CDR3 region has the DNA TGTGCCACCGACGTTGGTGGGACTAGCATAAAGACCCAGTACTTC. Amino acid sequence: CATDVGGTSIKTQYF.

The chain is built from TRBV7-6 and TRBJ1-1, with 7 bases matching TRBD1. Germline assignment: CDR1 SGHVS and CDR2 FNYEAQ. The V and J ends lost 5 bases and 3 bases, in that order; junction bases with no gene match: 3. This CDR3 comprises 13 residues. The CDR3 loop reads CASSVGQDTEAFF. The CDR3 nucleotides read TGTGCCAGCAGCGTAGGACAGGACACTGAAGCTTTCTTT.

The J gene is TRBJ2-7, the V gene TRBV7-2; 9 positions agree with TRBD1. The junction had 8 bases not matched to a gene; V was cut back by 3 bases and J by 2 bases. The germline V gene has CDR1 SGHTA and CDR2 FQGNSA. CDR3 size: 16 residues. In DNA, the CDR3 is TGTGCCAGCAGCTTCAGCCGGGACAGGGCCCCCTACGAGCAGTACTTC. This codes for CASSFSRDRAPYEQYF.